Sequencing of this TCR beta chain was carried out in a study of T cell responses to AZD1222 COVID-19 vaccine. V was shortened by 5 bases and J by 4 bases, with 11 bases between the two germline ends. This CDR3 contains 14 residues. The V gene's germline CDR1 is LNHDA and CDR2 SQIVND (reference sequence). Method: immunoSEQ multiplex PCR; TCRdb's copy keeps in-frame clones and lacks some. The repertoire holds tens of thousands of clones, almost 90% seen once, with over 1.1% in the top ten. On this clone: Its antigen is not known.

Study-wide results and caveats: Spike as a whole was targeted by vaccine-associated CD4 TCRs, dominant at 160-218 and 743-854.

J is TRBJ1-4 and V is TRBV19; D is undetermined. Specimen: peripheral blood, collected 28 days after the second AZD1222 dose. This sequence was found in an adult who received the AZD1222 COVID-19 vaccine. CDR3 sequence: CASSPDGFNEKLFF. The DNA for the CDR3 is TGTGCCAGTAGTCCGGACGGATTTAATGAAAAACTGTTTTTT.